Listed below are T cell receptor beta chains from one sample, sequenced in a study of blood T cell repertoires in COVID-19. Repertoires were generated with immunoSEQ multiplex PCR, while TCRdb's copy carries only in-frame clones and drops some. The table records roughly 200,000 clones, roughly 84% of them present only once. Sequenced material: PBMCs or T cells enriched from blood (not recorded which). The receptors were sampled from a man younger than 45 in a cohort exposed to, infected with or recovered from COVID-19 (not recorded which). CDR3s include the opening cysteine and the closing phenylalanine or tryptophan. The D gene is left open where the match is weak. Clone sizes are given selectively: once, few, many, or a class where the clone is expanded.

d_call: -
v_call: TRBV28
j_call: TRBJ1-2
clone_size: once
cdr3_aa: CASSPYPGVSYTF
cdr3_nt: TGTGCCAGCAGTCCCTACCCGGGGGTTAGCTACACCTTC

d_call: TRBD1
v_call: TRBV28
j_call: TRBJ1-4
clone_size: -
cdr3_aa: CASSPTGQGGREKLFF
cdr3_nt: TGTGCCAGCAGCCCGACCGGACAGGGCGGACGGGAAAAACTGTTTTTT

d_call: TRBD1
v_call: TRBV7-2
j_call: TRBJ1-4
clone_size: -
cdr3_aa: CASSSGGDRKLFF
cdr3_nt: TGTGCCAGCAGCTCAGGAGGGGACAGAAAACTGTTTTTT

d_call: -
v_call: TRBV3-1/TRBV3-2
j_call: TRBJ1-1
clone_size: -
cdr3_aa: CASSQVDTEAFF
cdr3_nt: TGTGCCAGCAGCCAAGTCGACACTGAAGCTTTCTTT

d_call: -
v_call: TRBV9
j_call: TRBJ2-7
clone_size: -
cdr3_aa: CASSVGRSGTYEQYF
cdr3_nt: TGTGCCAGCAGCGTTGGGCGGTCCGGGACCTACGAGCAGTACTTC

d_call: TRBD1
v_call: TRBV28
j_call: TRBJ2-5
clone_size: -
cdr3_aa: CASSQTGTAKETQYF
cdr3_nt: TGTGCCAGCAGCCAAACCGGGACAGCAAAAGAGACCCAGTACTTC

d_call: TRBD1
v_call: TRBV25-1
j_call: TRBJ2-2
clone_size: -
cdr3_aa: CASSATGGTGELFF
cdr3_nt: TGTGCCAGCAGTGCCACAGGGGGGACCGGGGAGCTGTTTTTT

d_call: TRBD1
v_call: TRBV5-8
j_call: TRBJ2-6
clone_size: -
cdr3_aa: CASSHQVTGTGANVLTF
cdr3_nt: TGTGCCAGCAGCCATCAGGTGACAGGGACTGGGGCCAACGTCCTGACTTTC

d_call: TRBD2
v_call: TRBV5-4
j_call: TRBJ2-3
clone_size: many
cdr3_aa: CASSLGLAGRTDTQYF
cdr3_nt: TGTGCCAGCAGCTTGGGTCTAGCGGGTAGGACAGATACGCAGTATTTT

d_call: TRBD2
v_call: TRBV7-7
j_call: TRBJ2-1
clone_size: -
cdr3_aa: CASSLFSGDYSDEQFF
cdr3_nt: TGTGCTAGCAGCTTATTTTCGGGGGACTATAGCGATGAGCAGTTCTTC

d_call: -
v_call: TRBV7-8
j_call: TRBJ1-2
clone_size: few
cdr3_aa: CASSSRVLGYGYTF
cdr3_nt: TGTGCCAGCAGCTCCAGGGTTTTGGGCTATGGCTACACCTTC

d_call: TRBD1
v_call: TRBV19
j_call: TRBJ1-2
clone_size: -
cdr3_aa: CASSIRQGIDGYTF
cdr3_nt: TGTGCCAGTAGTATTAGACAGGGGATAGATGGCTACACCTTC

d_call: -
v_call: TRBV20-1
j_call: TRBJ1-1
clone_size: -
cdr3_aa: CSARGSTEAFF
cdr3_nt: TGCAGTGCTCGGGGGAGTACTGAAGCTTTCTTT

d_call: -
v_call: TRBV7-9
j_call: TRBJ1-1
clone_size: -
cdr3_aa: CASSHSGTPEAFF
cdr3_nt: TGTGCCAGCAGCCATTCCGGGACACCTGAAGCTTTCTTT

d_call: TRBD2
v_call: TRBV4-2
j_call: TRBJ2-5
clone_size: -
cdr3_aa: CASSQSTSGKETQYF
cdr3_nt: TGTGCCAGCAGCCAGTCCACTAGCGGGAAAGAGACCCAGTACTTC

d_call: TRBD2
v_call: TRBV5-6
j_call: TRBJ2-7
clone_size: once
cdr3_aa: CATHGTPGTSRYYEQYF
cdr3_nt: TGTGCCACCCACGGGACTCCCGGGACTAGCAGATACTACGAGCAGTACTTC

d_call: -
v_call: TRBV7-2
j_call: TRBJ2-3
clone_size: -
cdr3_aa: CASSLVVAVTDTQYF
cdr3_nt: TGTGCCAGCAGCTTAGTGGTAGCGGTCACAGATACGCAGTATTTT

d_call: -
v_call: TRBV18
j_call: TRBJ1-1
clone_size: -
cdr3_aa: CASSPALTTEAFF
cdr3_nt: TGTGCCAGCTCACCGGCCCTTACCACTGAAGCTTTCTTT

d_call: TRBD2
v_call: TRBV29-1
j_call: TRBJ2-5
clone_size: -
cdr3_aa: CSGRGSGNAAQYF
cdr3_nt: TGCAGCGGGAGGGGTAGCGGGAATGCGGCCCAGTACTTC

d_call: TRBD2
v_call: TRBV24-1
j_call: TRBJ2-1
clone_size: -
cdr3_aa: CATSDTGTSGRPSGLNEQFF
cdr3_nt: TGTGCCACCAGTGACACCGGGACTAGCGGGAGACCCTCGGGGCTCAATGAGCAGTTCTTC